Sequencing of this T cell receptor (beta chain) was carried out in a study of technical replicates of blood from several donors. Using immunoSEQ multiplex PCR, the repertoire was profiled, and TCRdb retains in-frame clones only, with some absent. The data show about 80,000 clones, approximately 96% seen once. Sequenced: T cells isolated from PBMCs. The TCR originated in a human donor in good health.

The CDR3 spells CASLTATYNEQFF. The CDR3 DNA reads TGTGCCAGCTTAACAGCAACCTACAATGAGCAGTTCTTC. The chain employs TRBV18 and TRBJ2-1; D is unresolved. CDR1 and CDR2 (germline): KGHSH, LQKENI. CDR3 length equals 13 residues. V lost 7 bases, J lost 2 bases, and 9 bases lay in between.